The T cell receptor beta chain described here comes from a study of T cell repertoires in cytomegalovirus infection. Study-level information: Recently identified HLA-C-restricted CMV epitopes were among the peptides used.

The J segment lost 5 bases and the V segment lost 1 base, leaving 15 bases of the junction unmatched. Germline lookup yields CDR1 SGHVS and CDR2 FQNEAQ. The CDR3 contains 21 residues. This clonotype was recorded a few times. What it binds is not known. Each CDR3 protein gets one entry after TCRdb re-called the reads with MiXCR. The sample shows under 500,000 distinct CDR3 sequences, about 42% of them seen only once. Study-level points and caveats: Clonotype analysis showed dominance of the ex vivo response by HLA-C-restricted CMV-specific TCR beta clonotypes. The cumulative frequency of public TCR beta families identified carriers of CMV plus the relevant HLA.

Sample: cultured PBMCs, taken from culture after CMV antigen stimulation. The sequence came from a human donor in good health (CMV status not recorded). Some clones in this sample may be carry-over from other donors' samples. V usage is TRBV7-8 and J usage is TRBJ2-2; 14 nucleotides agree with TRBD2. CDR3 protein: CASSLGRVSGLAGGRTGELFF. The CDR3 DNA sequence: TGTGCCAGCAGCTTAGGACGGGTCAGTGGACTAGCGGGAGGAAGGACCGGGGAGCTGTTTTTT.